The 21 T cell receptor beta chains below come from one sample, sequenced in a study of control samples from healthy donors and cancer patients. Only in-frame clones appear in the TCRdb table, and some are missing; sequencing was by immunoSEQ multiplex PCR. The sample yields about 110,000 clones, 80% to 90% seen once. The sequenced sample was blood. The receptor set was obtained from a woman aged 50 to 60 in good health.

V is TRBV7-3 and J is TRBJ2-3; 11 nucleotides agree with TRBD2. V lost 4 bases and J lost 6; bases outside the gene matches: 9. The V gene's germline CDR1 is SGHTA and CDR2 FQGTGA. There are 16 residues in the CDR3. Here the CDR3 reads CASSSTVAGGPDTQYF. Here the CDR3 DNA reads TGTGCCAGCAGCTCCACCGTAGCGGGGGGGCCCGATACGCAGTATTTT.

This chain's CDR3 is CASSQRSGSDNEQFF. The DNA for the CDR3 is TGCGCCAGCAGCCAAAGAAGCGGGAGTGACAATGAGCAGTTCTTC. This chain connects TRBV4-3 to TRBJ2-1; 8 bases match TRBD2. There are 15 residues in the CDR3. Germline lookup yields CDR1 LGHNA and CDR2 YSLEER. The J segment lost 5 bases and the V segment lost 2 bases, leaving 5 bases of the junction unmatched.

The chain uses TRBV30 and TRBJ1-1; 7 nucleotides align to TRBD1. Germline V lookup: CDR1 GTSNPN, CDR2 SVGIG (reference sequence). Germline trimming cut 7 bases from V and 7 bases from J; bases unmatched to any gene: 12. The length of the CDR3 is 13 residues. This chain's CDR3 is CASRRTGRIEAFF. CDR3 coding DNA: TGTGCCTCTCGCCGGACAGGCCGGATTGAAGCTTTCTTT.

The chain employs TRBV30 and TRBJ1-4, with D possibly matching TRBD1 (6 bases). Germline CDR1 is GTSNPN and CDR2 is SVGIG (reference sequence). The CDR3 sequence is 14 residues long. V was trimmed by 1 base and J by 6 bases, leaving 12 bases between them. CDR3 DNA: TGTGCCTGGAGTGCCAGACAGGAGGATGAAAAACTGTTTTTT. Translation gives CAWSARQEDEKLFF.

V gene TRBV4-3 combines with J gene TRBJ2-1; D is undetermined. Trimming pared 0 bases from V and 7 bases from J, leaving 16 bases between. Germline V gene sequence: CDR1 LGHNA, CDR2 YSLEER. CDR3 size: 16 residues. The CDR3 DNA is TGCGCCAGCAGCCAAGATCCCCGCTCTGCTCTGAATGAGCAGTTCTTC. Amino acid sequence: CASSQDPRSALNEQFF.

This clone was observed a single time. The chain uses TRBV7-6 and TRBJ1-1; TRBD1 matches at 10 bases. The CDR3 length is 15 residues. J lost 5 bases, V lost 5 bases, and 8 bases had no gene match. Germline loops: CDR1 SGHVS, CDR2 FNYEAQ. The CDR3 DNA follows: TGTGCCAGCAGCCCCTGGACAGGGGGAGGGACTGAAGCTTTCTTT. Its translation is CASSPWTGGGTEAFF.

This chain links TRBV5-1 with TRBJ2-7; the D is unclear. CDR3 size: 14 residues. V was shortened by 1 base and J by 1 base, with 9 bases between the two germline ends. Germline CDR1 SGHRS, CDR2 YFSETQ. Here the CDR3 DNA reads TGCGCCAGCAGCTTGACAGAAGCATCCTACGAGCAGTACTTC. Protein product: CASSLTEASYEQYF. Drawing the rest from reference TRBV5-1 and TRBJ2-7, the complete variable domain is KAGVTQTPRYLIKTRGQQVTLSCSPISGHRSVSWYQQTPGQGLQFLFEYFSETQRNKGNFPGRFSGRQFSNSRSEMNVSTLELGDSALYLCASSLTEASYEQYFGPGTRLTVT.

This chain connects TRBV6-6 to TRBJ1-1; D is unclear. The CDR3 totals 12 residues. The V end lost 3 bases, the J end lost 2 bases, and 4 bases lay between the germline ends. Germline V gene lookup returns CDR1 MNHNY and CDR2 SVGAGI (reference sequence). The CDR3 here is CASSYINTEAFF. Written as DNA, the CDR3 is TGTGCCAGCAGTTATATCAACACTGAAGCTTTCTTT.

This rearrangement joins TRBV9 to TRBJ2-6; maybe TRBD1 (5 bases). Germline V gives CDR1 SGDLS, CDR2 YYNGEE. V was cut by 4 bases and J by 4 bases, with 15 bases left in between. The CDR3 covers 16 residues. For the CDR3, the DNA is TGTGCCAGCAGCCCCCAGGCAGGGCGCGGGGCCAACGTCCTGACTTTC. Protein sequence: CASSPQAGRGANVLTF.

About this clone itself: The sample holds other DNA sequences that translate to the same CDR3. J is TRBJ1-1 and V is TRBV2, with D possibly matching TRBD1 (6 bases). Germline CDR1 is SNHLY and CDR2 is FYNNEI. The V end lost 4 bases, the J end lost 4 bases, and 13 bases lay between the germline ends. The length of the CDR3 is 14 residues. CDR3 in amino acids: CASSARGQTTEAFF. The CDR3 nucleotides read TGTGCCAGCAGTGCCCGTGGACAGACCACTGAAGCTTTCTTT. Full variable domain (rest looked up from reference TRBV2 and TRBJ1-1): EPEVTQTPSHQVTQMGQEVILRCVPISNHLYFYWYRQILGQKVEFLVSFYNNEISEKSEIFDDQFSVERPDGSNFTLKIRSTKLEDSAMYFCASSARGQTTEAFFGQGTRLTVV.

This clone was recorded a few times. The CDR3 spells CASSLPGDKNNEQFF. CDR3 bases: TGTGCCAGCAGCTTGCCAGGGGATAAAAATAATGAGCAGTTCTTC. The gene calls are TRBV5-8 and TRBJ2-1, with D perhaps TRBD1 (6 bases). Germline loops: CDR1 SGHTS, CDR2 YDEGEE. This CDR3 has 15 amino acids. The V end was cut by 1 base, the J end by 7 bases, with 15 bases between.

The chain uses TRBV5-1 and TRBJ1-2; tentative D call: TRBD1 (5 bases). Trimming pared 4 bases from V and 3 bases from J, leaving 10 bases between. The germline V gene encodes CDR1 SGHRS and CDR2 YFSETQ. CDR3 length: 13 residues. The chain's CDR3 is CASSRDVDYGYTF. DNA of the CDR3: TGCGCCAGCAGCAGGGACGTAGACTATGGCTACACCTTC.

The CDR3 is CAWSAGQSQETQYF. Written as DNA, the CDR3 is TGTGCCTGGAGCGCGGGACAGTCCCAAGAGACCCAGTACTTC. The chain combines TRBV30 with TRBJ2-5; the D gene is possibly TRBD1 (7 bases). Per germline, CDR1 GTSNPN and CDR2 SVGIG (reference sequence). V gave up 3 bases and J gave up 1 base, with 12 bases separating them. The CDR3 runs 14 residues.

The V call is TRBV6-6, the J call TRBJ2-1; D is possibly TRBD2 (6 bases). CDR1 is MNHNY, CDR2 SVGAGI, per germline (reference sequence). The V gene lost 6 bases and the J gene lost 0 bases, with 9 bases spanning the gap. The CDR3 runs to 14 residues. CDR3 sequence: CASRGGSSYNEQFF. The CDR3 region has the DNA TGTGCCAGCAGGGGGGGTAGCTCCTACAATGAGCAGTTCTTC.

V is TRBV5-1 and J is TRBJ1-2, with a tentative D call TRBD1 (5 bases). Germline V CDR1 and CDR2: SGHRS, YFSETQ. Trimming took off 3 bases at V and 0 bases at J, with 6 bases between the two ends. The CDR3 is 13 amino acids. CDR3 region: CASSSTANYGYTF. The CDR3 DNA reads TGCGCCAGCAGCTCGACAGCTAACTATGGCTACACCTTC.

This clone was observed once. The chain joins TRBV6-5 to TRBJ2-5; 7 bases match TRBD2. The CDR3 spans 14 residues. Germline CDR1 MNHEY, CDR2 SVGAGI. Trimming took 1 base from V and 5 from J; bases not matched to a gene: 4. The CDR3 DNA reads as TGTGCCAGCAGTTACTATGTGGGAGGGGAGACCCAGTACTTC. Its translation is CASSYYVGGETQYF.

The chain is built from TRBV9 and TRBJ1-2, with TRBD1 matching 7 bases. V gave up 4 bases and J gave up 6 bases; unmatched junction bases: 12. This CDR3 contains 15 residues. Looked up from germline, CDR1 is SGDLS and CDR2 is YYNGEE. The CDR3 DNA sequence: TGTGCCAGCAGCCTCCGACCGGGACAGTCTAATGGCTACACCTTC. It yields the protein CASSLRPGQSNGYTF.

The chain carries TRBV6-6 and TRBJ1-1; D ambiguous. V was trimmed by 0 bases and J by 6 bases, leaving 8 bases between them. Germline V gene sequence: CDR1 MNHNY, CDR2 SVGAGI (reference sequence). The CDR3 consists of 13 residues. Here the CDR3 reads CASSYSGQPEAFF. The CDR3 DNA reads TGTGCCAGCAGTTACTCCGGCCAACCTGAAGCTTTCTTT.

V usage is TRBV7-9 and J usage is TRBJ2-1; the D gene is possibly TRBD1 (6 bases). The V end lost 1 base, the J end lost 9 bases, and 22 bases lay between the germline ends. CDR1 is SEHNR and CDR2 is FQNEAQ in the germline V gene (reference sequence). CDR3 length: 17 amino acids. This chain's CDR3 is CASSLGRRSGEHREQFF. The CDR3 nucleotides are TGTGCCAGCAGCTTAGGAAGAAGGTCAGGGGAACACCGTGAGCAGTTCTTC.

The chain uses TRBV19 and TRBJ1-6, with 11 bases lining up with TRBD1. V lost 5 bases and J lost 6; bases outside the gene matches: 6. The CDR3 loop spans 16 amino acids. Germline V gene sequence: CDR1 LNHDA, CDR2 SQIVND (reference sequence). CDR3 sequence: CASSARTGGTNSPLHF. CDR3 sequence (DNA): TGTGCCAGTAGTGCAAGGACAGGGGGCACTAATTCACCCCTCCACTTT.

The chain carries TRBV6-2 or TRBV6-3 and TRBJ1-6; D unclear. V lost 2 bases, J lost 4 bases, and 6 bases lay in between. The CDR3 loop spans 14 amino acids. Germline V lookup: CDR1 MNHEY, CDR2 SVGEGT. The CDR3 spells CASSYEGYNSPLHF. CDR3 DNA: TGTGCCAGCAGTTACGAGGGATATAATTCACCCCTCCACTTT.